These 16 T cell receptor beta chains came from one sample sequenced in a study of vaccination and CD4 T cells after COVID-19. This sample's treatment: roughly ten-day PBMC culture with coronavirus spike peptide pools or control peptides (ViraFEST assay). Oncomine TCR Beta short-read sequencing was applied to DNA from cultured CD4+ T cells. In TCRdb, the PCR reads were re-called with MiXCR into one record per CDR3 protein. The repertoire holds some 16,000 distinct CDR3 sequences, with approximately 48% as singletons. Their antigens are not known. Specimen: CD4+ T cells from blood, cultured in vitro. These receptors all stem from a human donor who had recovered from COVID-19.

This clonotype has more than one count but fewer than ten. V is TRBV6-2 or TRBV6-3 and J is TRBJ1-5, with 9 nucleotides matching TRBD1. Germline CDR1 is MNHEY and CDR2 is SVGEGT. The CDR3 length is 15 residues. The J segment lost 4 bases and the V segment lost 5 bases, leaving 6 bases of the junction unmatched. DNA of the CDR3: TGTGCCAGCAGTCCTTGGGACAGGGTAAATCAGCCCCAGCATTTT. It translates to CASSPWDRVNQPQHF.

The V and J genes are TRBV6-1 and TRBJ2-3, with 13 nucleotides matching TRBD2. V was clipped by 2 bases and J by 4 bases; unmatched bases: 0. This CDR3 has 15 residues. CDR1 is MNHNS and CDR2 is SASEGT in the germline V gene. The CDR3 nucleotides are TGTGCCAGCAGTGAAACTAGCGGGGGGGCAGATACGCAGTATTTT. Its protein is CASSETSGGADTQYF.

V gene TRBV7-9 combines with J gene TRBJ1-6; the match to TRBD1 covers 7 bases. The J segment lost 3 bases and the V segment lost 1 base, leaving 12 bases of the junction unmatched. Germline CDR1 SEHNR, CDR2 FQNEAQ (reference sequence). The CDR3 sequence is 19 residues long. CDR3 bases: TGTGCCAGCAGCTTAGGACGCCTACAGGGGCCCATCTATAATTCACCCCTCCACTTT. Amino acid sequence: CASSLGRLQGPIYNSPLHF.

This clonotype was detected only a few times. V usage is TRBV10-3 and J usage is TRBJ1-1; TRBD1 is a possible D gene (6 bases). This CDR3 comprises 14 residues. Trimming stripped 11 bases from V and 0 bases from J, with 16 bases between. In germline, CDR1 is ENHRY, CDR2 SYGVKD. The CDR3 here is CASWGGGMNTEAFF. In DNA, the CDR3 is TGTGCCTCCTGGGGTGGGGGCATGAACACTGAAGCTTTCTTT.

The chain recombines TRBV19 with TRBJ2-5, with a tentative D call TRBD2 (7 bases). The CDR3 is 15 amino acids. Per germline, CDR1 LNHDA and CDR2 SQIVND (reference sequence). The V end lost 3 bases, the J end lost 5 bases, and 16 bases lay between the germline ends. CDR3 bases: TGTGCCAGTAGTATCCCCAGCAGGGGAGGGGAGACCCAGTACTTC. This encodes CASSIPSRGGETQYF.

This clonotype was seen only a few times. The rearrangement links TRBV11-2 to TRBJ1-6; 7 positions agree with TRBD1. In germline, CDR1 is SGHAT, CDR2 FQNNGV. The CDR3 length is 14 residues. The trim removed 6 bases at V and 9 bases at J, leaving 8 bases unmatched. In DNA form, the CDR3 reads TGTGCCAGCAGACCAGGGGGGGCAGGTTCACCCCTCCACTTT. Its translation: CASRPGGAGSPLHF.

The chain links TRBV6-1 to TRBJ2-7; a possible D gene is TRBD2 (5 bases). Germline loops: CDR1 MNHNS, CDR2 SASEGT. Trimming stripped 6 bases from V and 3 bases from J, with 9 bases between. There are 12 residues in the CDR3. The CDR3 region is CASRGSGYEQYF. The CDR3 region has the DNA TGTGCCAGCAGAGGGAGCGGCTACGAGCAGTACTTC.

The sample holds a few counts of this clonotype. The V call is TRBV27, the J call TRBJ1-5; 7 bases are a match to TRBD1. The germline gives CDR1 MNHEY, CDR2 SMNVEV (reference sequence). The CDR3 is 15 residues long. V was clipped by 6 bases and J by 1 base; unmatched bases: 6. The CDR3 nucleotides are TGTGCCAGCAGGAGACAGGGTGAGAGCAATCAGCCCCAGCATTTT. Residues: CASRRQGESNQPQHF.

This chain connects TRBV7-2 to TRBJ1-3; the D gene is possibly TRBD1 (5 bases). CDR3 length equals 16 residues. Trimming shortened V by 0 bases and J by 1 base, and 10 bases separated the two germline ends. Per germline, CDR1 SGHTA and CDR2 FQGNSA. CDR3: CASSLAGTGSGNTIYF. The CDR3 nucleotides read TGTGCCAGCAGCTTAGCGGGGACGGGGTCTGGAAACACCATATATTTT.

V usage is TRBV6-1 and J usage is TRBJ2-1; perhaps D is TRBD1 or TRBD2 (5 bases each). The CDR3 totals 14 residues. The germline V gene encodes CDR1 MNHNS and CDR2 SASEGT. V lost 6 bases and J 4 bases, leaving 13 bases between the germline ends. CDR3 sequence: CASSRDLRYNEQFF. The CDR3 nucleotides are TGTGCCAGCAGCCGGGACCTCCGATACAATGAGCAGTTCTTC.

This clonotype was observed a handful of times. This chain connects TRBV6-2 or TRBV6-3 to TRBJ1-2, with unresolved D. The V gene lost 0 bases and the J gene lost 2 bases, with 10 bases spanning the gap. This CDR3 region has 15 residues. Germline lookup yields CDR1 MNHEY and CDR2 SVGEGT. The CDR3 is CASSYSRAVNYGYTF. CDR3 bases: TGTGCCAGCAGTTACTCGCGGGCCGTAAACTATGGCTACACCTTC.

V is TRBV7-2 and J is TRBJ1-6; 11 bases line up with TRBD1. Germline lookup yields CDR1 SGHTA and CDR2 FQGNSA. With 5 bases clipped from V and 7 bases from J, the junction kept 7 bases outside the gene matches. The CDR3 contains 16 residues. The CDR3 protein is CASSDPGTGGNSPLHF. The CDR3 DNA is TGTGCCAGCAGCGATCCGGGGACAGGGGGGAATTCACCCCTCCACTTT.

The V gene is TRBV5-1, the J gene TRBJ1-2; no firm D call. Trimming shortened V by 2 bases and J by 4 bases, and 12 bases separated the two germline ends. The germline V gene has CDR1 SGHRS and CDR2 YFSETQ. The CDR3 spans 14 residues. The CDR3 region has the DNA TGCGCCAGCAGCTTCCGGGAGGATGGCTATGGCTACACCTTC. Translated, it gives CASSFREDGYGYTF.

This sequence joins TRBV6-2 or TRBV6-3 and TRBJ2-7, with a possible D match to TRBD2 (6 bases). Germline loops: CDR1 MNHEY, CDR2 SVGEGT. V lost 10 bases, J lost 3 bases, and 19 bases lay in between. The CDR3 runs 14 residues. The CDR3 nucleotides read TGTGCCATCAAAAAGGCGGGAATGATCTACGAGCAGTACTTC. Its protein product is CAIKKAGMIYEQYF.

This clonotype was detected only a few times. CDR3 nucleotide sequence: TGCAGTGCTAGAGGGCGGGACGTCTATGGCTACACCTTC. Amino acid sequence: CSARGRDVYGYTF. The chain joins TRBV20-1 to TRBJ1-2; tentative D call: TRBD1 (5 bases). CDR1 is DFQATT, CDR2 SNEGSKA, per germline (reference sequence). Trimming took 1 base from V and 4 from J, leaving 10 bases between them. There are 13 residues in the CDR3.

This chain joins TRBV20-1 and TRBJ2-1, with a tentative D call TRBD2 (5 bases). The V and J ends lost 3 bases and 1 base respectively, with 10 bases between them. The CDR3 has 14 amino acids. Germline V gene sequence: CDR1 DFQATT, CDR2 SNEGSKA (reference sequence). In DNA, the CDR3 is TGCAGTGCTAGGGACTTCAAGTCCTACAATGAGCAGTTCTTC. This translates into CSARDFKSYNEQFF.